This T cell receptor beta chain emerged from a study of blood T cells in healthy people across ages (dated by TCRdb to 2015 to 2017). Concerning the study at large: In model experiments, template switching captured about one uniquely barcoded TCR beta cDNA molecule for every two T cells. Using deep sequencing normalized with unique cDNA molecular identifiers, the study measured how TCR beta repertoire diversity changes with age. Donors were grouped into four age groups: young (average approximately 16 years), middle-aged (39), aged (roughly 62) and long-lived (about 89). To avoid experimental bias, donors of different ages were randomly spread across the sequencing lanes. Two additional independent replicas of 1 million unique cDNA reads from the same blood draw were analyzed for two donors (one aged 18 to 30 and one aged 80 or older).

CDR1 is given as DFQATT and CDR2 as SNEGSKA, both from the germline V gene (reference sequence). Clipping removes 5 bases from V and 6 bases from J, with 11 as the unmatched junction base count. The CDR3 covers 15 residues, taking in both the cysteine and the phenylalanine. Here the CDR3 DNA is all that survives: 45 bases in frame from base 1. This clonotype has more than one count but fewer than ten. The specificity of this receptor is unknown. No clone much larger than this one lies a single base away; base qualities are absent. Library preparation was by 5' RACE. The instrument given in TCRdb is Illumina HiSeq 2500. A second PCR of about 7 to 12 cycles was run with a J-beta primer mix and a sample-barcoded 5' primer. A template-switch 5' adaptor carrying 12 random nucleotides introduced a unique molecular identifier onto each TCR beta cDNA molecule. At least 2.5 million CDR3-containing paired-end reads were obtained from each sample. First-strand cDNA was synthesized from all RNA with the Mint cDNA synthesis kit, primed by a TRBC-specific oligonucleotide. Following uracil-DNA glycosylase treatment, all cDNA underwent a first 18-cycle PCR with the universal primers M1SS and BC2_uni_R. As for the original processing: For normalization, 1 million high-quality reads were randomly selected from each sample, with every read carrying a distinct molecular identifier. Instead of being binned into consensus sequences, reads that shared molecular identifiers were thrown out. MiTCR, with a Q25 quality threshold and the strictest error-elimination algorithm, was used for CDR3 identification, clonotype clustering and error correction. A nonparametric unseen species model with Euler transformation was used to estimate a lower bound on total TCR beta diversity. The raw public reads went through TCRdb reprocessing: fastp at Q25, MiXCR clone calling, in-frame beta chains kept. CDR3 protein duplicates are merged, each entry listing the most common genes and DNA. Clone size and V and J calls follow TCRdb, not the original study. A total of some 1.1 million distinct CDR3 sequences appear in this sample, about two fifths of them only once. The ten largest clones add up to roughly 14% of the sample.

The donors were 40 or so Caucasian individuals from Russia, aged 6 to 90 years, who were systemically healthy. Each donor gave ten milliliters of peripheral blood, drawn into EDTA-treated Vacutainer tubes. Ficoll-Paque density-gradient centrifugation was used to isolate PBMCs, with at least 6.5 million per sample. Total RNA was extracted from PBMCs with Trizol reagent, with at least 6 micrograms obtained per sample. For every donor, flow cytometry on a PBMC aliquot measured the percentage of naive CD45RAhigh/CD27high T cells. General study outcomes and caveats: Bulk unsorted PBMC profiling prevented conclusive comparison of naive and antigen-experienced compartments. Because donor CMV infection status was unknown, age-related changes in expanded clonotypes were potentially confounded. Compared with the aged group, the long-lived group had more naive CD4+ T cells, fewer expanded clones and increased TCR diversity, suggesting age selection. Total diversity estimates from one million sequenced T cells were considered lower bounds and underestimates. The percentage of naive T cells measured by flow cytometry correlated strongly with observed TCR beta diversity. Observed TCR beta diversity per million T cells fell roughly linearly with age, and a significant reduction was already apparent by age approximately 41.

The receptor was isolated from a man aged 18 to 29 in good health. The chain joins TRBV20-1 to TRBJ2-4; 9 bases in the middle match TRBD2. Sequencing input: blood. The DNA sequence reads TGCAGTGCTGGACCGGGACTAGCTATTCCAAACATTCAGTACTTC. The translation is CSAGPGLAIPNIQYF.